This is a list of T cell receptor beta chains from one sample in a study of control samples from healthy donors and cancer patients. Libraries were prepared by immunoSEQ multiplex PCR; TCRdb keeps only in-frame clonotypes and omits some of them. The repertoire holds 120,000 to 150,000 clones, with 85% to 95% as singletons. Sequenced material: blood. Receptors originate from a man aged 40-50 years in good health. The CDR3 runs from the conserved cysteine through the conserved F or W. The D gene is left open where the match is weak. Size tells how often a clone was seen (once, few, many) or the class of an expanded clone, and some rows leave it out.

15	TRBV19	TRBD2	TRBJ2-7	.	TGTGCCAGTAGTAAACCGGGACTAGCTCGGTACGAGCAGTACTTC	CASSKPGLARYEQYF
16	TRBV3-1/TRBV3-2	.	TRBJ2-2	.	TGTGCCAGCAGCCTCCTTGGGGGAGGTAACACCGGGGAGCTGTTTTTT	CASSLLGGGNTGELFF
13	TRBV2	.	TRBJ2-3	.	TGTGCCAGCACCTTATGGGGACCAGATACGCAGTATTTT	CASTLWGPDTQYF
16	TRBV4-1	TRBD1	TRBJ2-2	.	TGCGCCAGCAGCCGGAACAGGGGGCGTTTGGCCGGGGAGCTGTTTTTT	CASSRNRGRLAGELFF
13	TRBV6-5	TRBD1	TRBJ2-1	.	TGTGCCAGCACTCAGGGACAGGGGGGAAAGCAGTTCTTC	CASTQGQGGKQFF
14	TRBV27	.	TRBJ1-1	.	TGTGCCAGCAGCCTCGGGACGGCACGCGGTGAAGCTTTCTTT	CASSLGTARGEAFF
15	TRBV11-3	.	TRBJ2-1	.	TGTGCCAGCAGCCAGGGGACTGGCCCATACAATGAGCAGTTCTTC	CASSQGTGPYNEQFF
13	TRBV12-3/TRBV12-4	.	TRBJ1-2	.	TGTGCCAGCAGTTTAGCCAGGAGCGAAGGCTACACCTTC	CASSLARSEGYTF
14	TRBV15	.	TRBJ2-2	.	TGTGCCACCAGCAGAGCGGTAGGGGGCGGGGAGCTGTTTTTT	CATSRAVGGGELFF
19	TRBV27	TRBD2	TRBJ2-2	.	TGTGCCAGCAGTTTGCTACTCCACGGGGGACTAGCGGCTACCGGGGAGCTGTTTTTT	CASSLLLHGGLAATGELFF
16	TRBV5-1	TRBD1	TRBJ2-1	.	TGCGCCAGCAGCCTACGAACAGGACAGGGTGGCAATGAGCAGTTCTTC	CASSLRTGQGGNEQFF
17	TRBV28	TRBD1	TRBJ1-5	.	TGTGCCAGCAGTACCGGGACAGGGTTTCTTAGCAATCAGCCCCAGCATTTT	CASSTGTGFLSNQPQHF
15	TRBV7-2	.	TRBJ2-1	.	TGTGCCAGCAGCTTAATCGGGGGGCTAGGGAATGAGCAGTTCTTC	CASSLIGGLGNEQFF
15	TRBV5-4	.	TRBJ2-7	.	TGTGCCAGCAGCTTGGCGGGGTCATTTAACCACGAGCAGTACTTC	CASSLAGSFNHEQYF
15	TRBV24-1	TRBD1	TRBJ1-1	.	TGTGCCACCAGTGACCGAAGGACAGGGGGCACTGAAGCTTTCTTT	CATSDRRTGGTEAFF
14	TRBV5-4	.	TRBJ2-7	.	TGTGCCAGCGGCACGTCGGGCCTATCCTACGAGCAGTACTTC	CASGTSGLSYEQYF
13	TRBV7-3	.	TRBJ1-6	.	TGTGCCAGCAGCTTAGGGGCCAATTCACCCCTCCACTTT	CASSLGANSPLHF
16	TRBV6-1	.	TRBJ1-1	.	TGTGCCAGCAGTGAAAGGGCGGGGGCCACTTTTCCTGAAGCTTTCTTT	CASSERAGATFPEAFF
20	TRBV9	TRBD2	TRBJ2-1	.	TGTGCCAGCAGCCCACTTCCCCAACTAGCGGGGGGAAGCTCCTACAATGAGCAGTTCTTC	CASSPLPQLAGGSSYNEQFF
16	TRBV6-5	TRBD2	TRBJ2-2	once	TGTGCCAGCAGTTACTCTATAGCGGGGGACACCGGGGAGCTGTTTTTT	CASSYSIAGDTGELFF
15	TRBV10-2	.	TRBJ1-4	once	TGCGCCAGCAGTGAGTCGTCTTTTCCGGGGGAAAAACTGTTTTTT	CASSESSFPGEKLFF
13	TRBV4-1	TRBD2	TRBJ2-5	.	TGCGCCAGCAGCCTCGGACTAGAAGAGACCCAGTACTTC	CASSLGLEETQYF
16	TRBV9	.	TRBJ1-2	.	TGTGCCAGCAGCGTAGGCGGGGCGGAGATGGTCGGGGGCTACACCTTC	CASSVGGAEMVGGYTF
15	TRBV2	TRBD2	TRBJ2-3	.	TGTGCCAGCAGGGCTAGCGGGGGGGCAACAGATACGCAGTATTTT	CASRASGGATDTQYF
15	TRBV24-1	TRBD2	TRBJ2-5	.	TGTGCCACCAGTGATTTCGCTAGCGGGGTGGAGACCCAGTACTTC	CATSDFASGVETQYF
16	TRBV27	TRBD1	TRBJ2-5	.	TGTGCCAGCAGTTTCACGACAGGGGTCAGGGGGGAGACCCAGTACTTC	CASSFTTGVRGETQYF
12	TRBV12-3/TRBV12-4	.	TRBJ1-1	few	TGTGCCAGCACCCTGGGATTGACTGAAGCTTTCTTT	CASTLGLTEAFF
11	TRBV6-5	.	TRBJ1-1	.	TGTGCCAGCAGTTCGAGCAGGGAAGCTTTCTTT	CASSSSREAFF
13	TRBV6-1	.	TRBJ2-5	.	TGTGCCAGCAGCCGGGGCTCTCAAGAGACCCAGTACTTC	CASSRGSQETQYF
15	TRBV4-3	.	TRBJ1-1	few	TGCGCCAGCAGCCAAGATCTTAGGCTGCGCACTGAAGCTTTCTTT	CASSQDLRLRTEAFF
15	TRBV9	.	TRBJ2-3	once	TGTGCCAGCAGCGGGCGGGGGCTAACGGAGGATACGCAGTATTTT	CASSGRGLTEDTQYF
13	TRBV7-3	.	TRBJ2-7	.	TGTGCCAGCAGCTCCGGGGACGGCGTAAGGCAGTACTTC	CASSSGDGVRQYF
15	TRBV7-8	.	TRBJ1-2	.	TGTGCCAGCAGCCCATACTATTCGACAGACTATGGCTACACCTTC	CASSPYYSTDYGYTF
17	TRBV4-2	.	TRBJ1-6	once	TGTGCCAGCAGCCAAGATCAGGGGCGCGGGAAGAATTCACCCCTCCACTTT	CASSQDQGRGKNSPLHF
15	TRBV9	.	TRBJ1-2	.	TGTGCCAGCAGTATTCATGAGGGGGAAAACTATGGCTACACCTTC	CASSIHEGENYGYTF
20	TRBV14	TRBD1	TRBJ1-5	.	TGTGCCAGCAGCCAAGATGTTTGGGACAGGGTGCGAACTCTACAACCCCCCCAGCATTTT	CASSQDVWDRVRTLQPPQHF
15	TRBV4-2	.	TRBJ1-1	.	TGTGCCAGCAGCCAAGATTGGTCGACGAACACTGAAGCTTTCTTT	CASSQDWSTNTEAFF
16	TRBV6-1	.	TRBJ1-5	.	TGTGCCAGCAGTGAACGGGGGGGGGCTGGAGGACAGCCCCAGCATTTT	CASSERGGAGGQPQHF
16	TRBV6-5	TRBD1	TRBJ1-5	.	TGTGCCAGCAGTTATCGGGGGACAGGGGAACGGCAGCCCCAGCATTTT	CASSYRGTGERQPQHF
12	TRBV7-9	.	TRBJ1-1	.	TGTGCCAGCAGCTCGGCCGTCACTGAAGCTTTCTTT	CASSSAVTEAFF
15	TRBV28	TRBD1	TRBJ1-2	.	TGTGCCAGCAGTTCCTCCGGGACAGGGTACTATGGCTACACCTTC	CASSSSGTGYYGYTF
11	TRBV11-2	.	TRBJ1-1	once	TGTGCCAGCAGCTTAGACAGTGAAGCTTTCTTT	CASSLDSEAFF
14	TRBV15	TRBD1	TRBJ2-1	.	TGTGCCACCAGCAGCGGACAGGGGCCGGATGAGCAGTTCTTC	CATSSGQGPDEQFF
13	TRBV15	.	TRBJ1-5	.	TGTGCCACCAGCAGAGATTTAAGGCAGCCCCAGCATTTT	CATSRDLRQPQHF
15	TRBV19	.	TRBJ2-3	.	TGTGCCAGTAGTCGACAGGCCTTGACCCCAGATACGCAGTATTTT	CASSRQALTPDTQYF
15	TRBV2	.	TRBJ2-1	.	TGTGCCAGCAGTGAGGACAGCCGCTTTAGTGACGAGCAGTTCTTC	CASSEDSRFSDEQFF
17	TRBV9	.	TRBJ2-3	.	TGTGCCAGCAGCCCCGGCTCTGCGCGGGACCTTCGATATACGCAGTATTTT	CASSPGSARDLRYTQYF
16	TRBV9	TRBD1	TRBJ2-6	.	TGTGCCAGCAGCGCCGAGACAGGGGCTGGGGCCAACGTCCTGACTTTC	CASSAETGAGANVLTF
18	TRBV2	.	TRBJ2-1	.	TGTGCCAGCAGTGAAAAGTCGGTGAGGAGGGGTACGGATAATGAGCAGTTCTTC	CASSEKSVRRGTDNEQFF
13	TRBV5-4	.	TRBJ2-2	.	TGTGCCAGCAGCTTGGACCCCGCCGGGGAGCTGTTTTTT	CASSLDPAGELFF
14	TRBV10-3	.	TRBJ2-3	.	TGTGCCATCACCGCGACTCGCGGCGGGGATACGCAGTATTTT	CAITATRGGDTQYF
14	TRBV27	.	TRBJ2-7	.	TGTGCCAGCAGTTTGGGTCTAGCCCTTTACGAGCAGTACTTC	CASSLGLALYEQYF
16	TRBV11-2	TRBD1	TRBJ2-3	.	TGTGCCAGCAGCGAGACAGGGGGCTGGAGCACAGATACGCAGTATTTT	CASSETGGWSTDTQYF
13	TRBV12-3/TRBV12-4	.	TRBJ1-2	.	TGTGCCAGCAGTCGGGCCTCCGGCTATGGCTACACCTTC	CASSRASGYGYTF
14	TRBV19	.	TRBJ1-4	once	TGTGCCAGTAACCCGACGGGGGCTAATGAAAAACTGTTTTTT	CASNPTGANEKLFF
16	TRBV11-2	.	TRBJ2-5	.	TGTGCCAGCAGCTTAGTTTCCCCAGGGAACGGAGAGACCCAGTACTTC	CASSLVSPGNGETQYF
15	TRBV11-2	.	TRBJ1-1	.	TGTGCCAGCAGCTCGTCTACAAACATGAACACTGAAGCTTTCTTT	CASSSSTNMNTEAFF
18	TRBV5-6	TRBD2	TRBJ2-3	.	TGTGCCAGCAGCTTGCCCAGCGGGGGGGCGGTTACCCCAGATACGCAGTATTTT	CASSLPSGGAVTPDTQYF
14	TRBV28	TRBD2	TRBJ2-2	.	TGTGCCAGCAGTGGGGACTATCTGGAAGGGGAGCTGTTTTTT	CASSGDYLEGELFF